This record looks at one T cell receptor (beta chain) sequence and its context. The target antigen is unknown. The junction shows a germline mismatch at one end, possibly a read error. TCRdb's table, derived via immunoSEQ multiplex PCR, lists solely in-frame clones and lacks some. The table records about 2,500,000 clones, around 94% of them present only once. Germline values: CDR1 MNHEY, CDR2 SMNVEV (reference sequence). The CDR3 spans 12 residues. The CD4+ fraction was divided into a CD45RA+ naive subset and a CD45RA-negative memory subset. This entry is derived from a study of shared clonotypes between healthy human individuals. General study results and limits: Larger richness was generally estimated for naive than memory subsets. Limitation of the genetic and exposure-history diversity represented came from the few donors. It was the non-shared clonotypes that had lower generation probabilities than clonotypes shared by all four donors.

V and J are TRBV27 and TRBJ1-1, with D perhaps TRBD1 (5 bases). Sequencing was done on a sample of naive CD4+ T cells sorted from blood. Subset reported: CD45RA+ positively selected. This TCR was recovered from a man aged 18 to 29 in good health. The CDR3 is CPSPRGNTEAFF. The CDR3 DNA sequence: TGCCCCAGTCCAAGGGGGAACACTGAAGCTTTCTTT.